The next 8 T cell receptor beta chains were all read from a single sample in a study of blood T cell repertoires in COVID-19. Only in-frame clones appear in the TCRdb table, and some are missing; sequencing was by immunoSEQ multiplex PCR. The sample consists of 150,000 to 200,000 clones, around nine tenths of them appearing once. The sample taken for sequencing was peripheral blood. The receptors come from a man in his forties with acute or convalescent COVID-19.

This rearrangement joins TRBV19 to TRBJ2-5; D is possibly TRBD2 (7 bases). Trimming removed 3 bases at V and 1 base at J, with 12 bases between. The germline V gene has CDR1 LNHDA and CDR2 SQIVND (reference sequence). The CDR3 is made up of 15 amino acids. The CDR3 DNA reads TGTGCCAGTAGTATGGGGGGGGGCACCCAAGAGACCCAGTACTTC. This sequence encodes CASSMGGGTQETQYF.

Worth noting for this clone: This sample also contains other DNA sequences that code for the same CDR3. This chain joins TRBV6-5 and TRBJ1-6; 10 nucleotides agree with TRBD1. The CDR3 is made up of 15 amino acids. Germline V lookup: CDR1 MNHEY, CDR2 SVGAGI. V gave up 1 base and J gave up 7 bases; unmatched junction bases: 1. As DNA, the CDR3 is TGTGCCAGCAGTTACTGGGGACAGGGGAATTCACCCCTCCACTTT. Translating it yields CASSYWGQGNSPLHF.

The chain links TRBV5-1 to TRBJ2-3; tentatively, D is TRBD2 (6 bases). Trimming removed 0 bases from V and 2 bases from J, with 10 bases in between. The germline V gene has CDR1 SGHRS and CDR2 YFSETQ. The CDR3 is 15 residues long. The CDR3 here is CASSLVAGPTDTQYF. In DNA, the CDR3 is TGCGCCAGCAGCTTGGTGGCGGGGCCCACAGATACGCAGTATTTT.

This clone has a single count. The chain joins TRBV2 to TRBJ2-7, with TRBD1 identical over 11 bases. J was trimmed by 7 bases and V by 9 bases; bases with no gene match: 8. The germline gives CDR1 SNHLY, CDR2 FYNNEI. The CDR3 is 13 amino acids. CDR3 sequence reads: CASTGTGGGEQYF. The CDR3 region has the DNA TGTGCCAGTACCGGGACAGGGGGGGGAGAGCAGTACTTC.

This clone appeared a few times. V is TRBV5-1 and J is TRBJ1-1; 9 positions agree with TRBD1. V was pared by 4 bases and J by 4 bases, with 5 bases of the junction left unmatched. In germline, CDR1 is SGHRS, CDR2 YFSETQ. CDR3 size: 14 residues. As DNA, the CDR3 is TGCGCCAGCAGCCGAACAGGGGGCGGCACTGAAGCTTTCTTT. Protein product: CASSRTGGGTEAFF.

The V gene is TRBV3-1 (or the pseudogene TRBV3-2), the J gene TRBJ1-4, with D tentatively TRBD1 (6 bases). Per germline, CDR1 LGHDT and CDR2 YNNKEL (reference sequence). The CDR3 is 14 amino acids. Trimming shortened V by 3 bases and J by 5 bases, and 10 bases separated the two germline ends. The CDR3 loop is CASSQDSVNEKLFF. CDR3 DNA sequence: TGTGCCAGCAGCCAGGACAGCGTAAATGAAAAACTGTTTTTT.

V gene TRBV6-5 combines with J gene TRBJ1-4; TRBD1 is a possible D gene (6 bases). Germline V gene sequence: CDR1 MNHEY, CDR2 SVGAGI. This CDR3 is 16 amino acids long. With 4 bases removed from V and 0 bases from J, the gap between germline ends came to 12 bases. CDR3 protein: CASSFIGQTTNEKLFF. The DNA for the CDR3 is TGTGCCAGCAGTTTTATTGGACAGACAACTAATGAAAAACTGTTTTTT.

CDR3 DNA sequence: TGTGCCAGCGGGGCCGGGGGGAAGGGCTACACCTTC. This sequence encodes CASGAGGKGYTF. The chain is built from TRBV28 and TRBJ1-2, with D perhaps matching TRBD1 (5 bases). This CDR3 comprises 12 residues. Germline V CDR1 and CDR2: MDHEN, SYDVKM. V was trimmed by 8 bases and J by 8 bases, leaving 15 bases between them.